Each of the 25 T cell receptor beta chains below was sequenced from the same sample in a study of Ad26.COV2.S vaccination and SARS-CoV-2 variants. Repertoires were generated with immunoSEQ multiplex PCR, while TCRdb's copy carries only in-frame clones and drops some. The sample consists of approximately 360,000 clones, roughly four fifths of them appearing once. Treatment given: roughly 19 received Ad26.COV2.S at low or high dose, single or two shots; 5 received placebo; per-sample allocation not given. Sampling was done on day 63 after the first vaccine or placebo injection. This sample comprised peripheral blood, obtained in a trial of Ad26.COV2.S vaccine versus placebo. These receptors all stem from a person aged 18-65 years who received the Ad26.COV2.S COVID-19 vaccine or a placebo.

V is TRBV24-1 and J is TRBJ2-3, with 10 bases that match TRBD1. After removal of 6 bases from V and 3 bases from J, the junction contained 11 bases not matched to a gene. This CDR3 is built from 17 residues. From germline, CDR1 is KGHDR and CDR2 SFDVKD. The CDR3 here is CATSKAAGTGATDTQYF. The DNA for the CDR3 is TGTGCCACCAGTAAGGCGGCGGGGACAGGGGCAACAGATACGCAGTATTTT.

The chain is built from TRBV13 and TRBJ2-7; TRBD1 aligns across 8 bases. The CDR3 runs to 16 residues. Germline V gene sequence: CDR1 PRHDT, CDR2 FYEKMQ (reference sequence). The junction had 14 bases not matched to a gene; V was cut back by 4 bases and J by 6 bases. The CDR3 DNA is TGTGCCAGCAGCTCTCGGACAGGGCTTTCAGTCGGCGAGCAGTACTTC. It encodes CASSSRTGLSVGEQYF. Complete variable domain (other parts from reference TRBV13 and TRBJ2-7): AAGVIQSPRHLIKEKRETATLKCYPIPRHDTVYWYQQGPGQDPQFLISFYEKMQSDKGSIPDRFSAQQFSDYHSELNMSSLELGDSALYFCASSSRTGLSVGEQYFGPGTRLTVT.

V usage is TRBV5-1 and J usage is TRBJ2-1; TRBD1 or TRBD2 may be the D gene (5 bases each). This CDR3 is built from 15 residues. The germline V gene encodes CDR1 SGHRS and CDR2 YFSETQ. Trimming cost V 0 bases and J 0 bases, with 7 bases left between them. The CDR3 loop reads CASSLAGPSYNEQFF. The CDR3 DNA reads as TGCGCCAGCAGCTTGGCGGGGCCCTCCTACAATGAGCAGTTCTTC. The full variable domain, its missing parts supplied by reference TRBV5-1 and TRBJ2-1, is KAGVTQTPRYLIKTRGQQVTLSCSPISGHRSVSWYQQTPGQGLQFLFEYFSETQRNKGNFPGRFSGRQFSNSRSEMNVSTLELGDSALYLCASSLAGPSYNEQFFGPGTRLTVL.

This sequence joins TRBV27 and TRBJ1-3; D is unclear. Per germline, CDR1 MNHEY and CDR2 SMNVEV (reference sequence). The CDR3 loop spans 15 amino acids. V lost 4 bases, J lost 1 base, and 11 bases lay in between. CDR3 DNA: TGTGCCAGCAGTTCCTTTCCGGGTTCTGGAAACACCATATATTTT. It is translated as CASSSFPGSGNTIYF.

The chain combines TRBV7-8 with TRBJ2-1; D is perhaps TRBD1 or TRBD2 (5 bases each). The CDR3 sequence is 13 residues long. CDR1 and CDR2 from the germline V gene are SGHVS and FQNEAQ. Trimming shortened V by 5 bases and J by 6 bases, and 11 bases separated the two germline ends. The CDR3 region has the DNA TGTGCCAGCAGCGTGGGACGGACCAATGAGCAGTTCTTC. Its translation: CASSVGRTNEQFF. Supplemented by reference TRBV7-8 and TRBJ2-1, the full variable domain reads GAGVSQSPRYKVAKRGQDVALRCDPISGHVSLFWYQQALGQGPEFLTYFQNEAQLDKSGLPSDRFFAERPEGSVSTLKIQRTQQEDSAVYLCASSVGRTNEQFFGPGTRLTVL.

The V gene is TRBV6-1, the J gene TRBJ2-3; TRBD1 matches 9 bases. Germline lookup yields CDR1 MNHNS and CDR2 SASEGT. The CDR3 loop spans 16 amino acids. V lost 4 bases to trimming and J lost 0 bases; unmatched junction nucleotides: 5. CDR3 sequence reads: CASSGYRGLSTDTQYF. CDR3 nucleotide sequence: TGTGCCAGCAGTGGATACAGGGGGCTAAGCACAGATACGCAGTATTTT.

The chain employs TRBV2 and TRBJ1-5; D unclear. Germline-derived CDR1 and CDR2 are SNHLY and FYNNEI. The CDR3 runs to 15 residues. V gave up 4 bases and J gave up 0 bases, with 10 bases separating them. The CDR3 protein is CASSVGRNSNQPQHF. DNA of the CDR3: TGTGCCAGCAGTGTAGGGCGGAATAGCAATCAGCCCCAGCATTTT.

CDR3 sequence (DNA): TGCGCCAGCAGCTCGTGGCAGGGGGGGACTGAAGCTTTCTTT. Translated, it gives CASSSWQGGTEAFF. The V gene is TRBV5-1, the J gene TRBJ1-1; 7 nucleotides line up with TRBD1. Unmatched junction bases numbered 7, after V lost 3 bases and J lost 5 bases. Per germline, CDR1 SGHRS and CDR2 YFSETQ. The CDR3 extends over 14 amino acids.

The chain recombines TRBV6-5 with TRBJ2-1, with TRBD1 matching over 7 bases. The V gene's germline CDR1 is MNHEY and CDR2 SVGAGI. The CDR3 loop spans 14 amino acids. V was pared by 6 bases and J by 0 bases, with 2 bases of the junction left unmatched. DNA of the CDR3: TGTGCCAGCAGCCAGGGGGTCTCCTACAATGAGCAGTTCTTC. It encodes CASSQGVSYNEQFF.

The J gene is TRBJ1-1, the V gene TRBV12-5; D gene unclear. CDR3 length equals 11 residues. The V end lost 6 bases, the J end lost 5 bases, and 7 bases lay between the germline ends. The germline gives CDR1 LGHNT, CDR2 FRNRAP. In DNA form, the CDR3 reads TGTGCTAGTGGGAAAGATACTGAAGCTTTCTTT. Protein sequence: CASGKDTEAFF.

The rearrangement joins TRBV11-2 to TRBJ2-3; the match to TRBD2 covers 10 bases. Germline V lookup: CDR1 SGHAT, CDR2 FQNNGV. After removal of 8 bases from V and 0 bases from J, the junction contained 5 bases not matched to a gene. CDR3 length: 15 amino acids. Here the CDR3 reads CASRLLAGSTDTQYF. For the CDR3, the DNA is TGTGCCAGCCGACTACTAGCGGGAAGCACAGATACGCAGTATTTT.

The chain has TRBV19 and TRBJ1-4, with D unclear. Between the trimmed V and J ends, which lost 7 bases and 0 bases, there was a span of 24 bases. Germline V gene data show CDR1 as LNHDA and CDR2 as SQIVND (reference sequence). The CDR3 is 19 amino acids. CDR3 sequence reads: CASTPRVLTEPATNEKLFF. CDR3 DNA sequence: TGTGCCAGTACCCCCCGGGTCCTGACTGAGCCTGCAACTAATGAAAAACTGTTTTTT.

This chain uses TRBV6-1 with TRBJ1-5; D gene unclear. Germline-derived CDR1 and CDR2 are MNHNS and SASEGT. The CDR3 length is 15 residues. V was shortened by 3 bases and J by 5 bases, with 14 bases between the two germline ends. Written as DNA, the CDR3 is TGTGCCAGCAGTGAGCGTTTGGCAGCCGATCAGCCCCAGCATTTT. Protein: CASSERLAADQPQHF.

The chain carries TRBV29-1 and TRBJ1-1, with D unclear. The V and J ends lost 4 bases and 1 base respectively, with 10 bases between them. Germline CDR1 and CDR2: SQVTM and ANQGSEA. The CDR3 length is 13 residues. The CDR3 coding sequence is TGCAGCGTTGCGGTCAGCTCGAACACTGAAGCTTTCTTT. Its protein product is CSVAVSSNTEAFF. The variable domain in full, completed from reference TRBV29-1 and TRBJ1-1, reads SAVISQKPSRDICQRGTSLTIQCQVDSQVTMMFWYRQQPGQSLTLIATANQGSEATYESGFVIDKFPISRPNLTFSTLTVSNMSPEDSSIYLCSVAVSSNTEAFFGQGTRLTVV.

The rearrangement uses TRBV7-9 and TRBJ2-7; D unclear. The V end lost 3 bases, the J end lost 8 bases, and 11 bases lay between the germline ends. Looked up from germline, CDR1 is SEHNR and CDR2 is FQNEAQ (reference sequence). The length of the CDR3 is 12 residues. The CDR3 coding sequence is TGTGCCAGCAGCTTCGAGATAGGGAAGCAGTACTTC. Protein: CASSFEIGKQYF.

V is TRBV18 and J is TRBJ2-1; TRBD2 agrees at 7 bases. V shed 3 bases, J shed 7 bases, and the junction held 12 bases outside the gene matches. This CDR3 is 16 amino acids long. Germline V CDR1 and CDR2: KGHSH, LQKENI. The CDR3 sequence is CASSPSSGPGGNEQFF. For the CDR3, the DNA is TGTGCCAGCTCACCGTCTAGCGGCCCCGGGGGTAATGAGCAGTTCTTC.

This chain links TRBV19 with TRBJ2-3, with 7 positions matching TRBD2. The ends lost 3 bases at V and 2 bases at J; junction bases unmatched: 5. Looked up from germline, CDR1 is LNHDA and CDR2 is SQIVND (reference sequence). This CDR3 is 15 amino acids long. The CDR3 DNA is TGTGCCAGTAGTATCGGCGGGGGTTACACAGATACGCAGTATTTT. This encodes CASSIGGGYTDTQYF.

In this sample, this clone turned up once. Other DNA sequences from this sample encode an identical CDR3 as well. V usage is TRBV12-3 or TRBV12-4 and J usage is TRBJ1-1; D remains ambiguous. The CDR3 sequence is 13 residues long. V gave up 3 bases and J gave up 1 base, with 6 bases separating them. CDR3: CASSFGQNTEAFF. The CDR3 coding sequence is TGTGCCAGCAGTTTCGGCCAGAACACTGAAGCTTTCTTT.

The rearrangement joins TRBV9 to TRBJ1-1; weak D call: TRBD1 (5 bases). The CDR3 is 14 amino acids. Per germline, CDR1 SGDLS and CDR2 YYNGEE. V lost 4 bases and J lost 5, with 15 bases in between. CDR3 region: CASSSGHERTEAFF. In DNA, the CDR3 is TGTGCCAGCAGCTCTGGACATGAACGGACTGAAGCTTTCTTT.

A few counts support this clone. The J gene is TRBJ1-1, the V gene TRBV7-9; D is uncertain. Germline V gene data show CDR1 as SEHNR and CDR2 as FQNEAQ (reference sequence). The length of the CDR3 is 12 residues. V lost 2 bases and J lost 7, with 8 bases in between. CDR3 sequence reads: CASSLYAREAFF. The CDR3 bases are TGTGCCAGCAGCTTATACGCACGTGAAGCTTTCTTT.

The rearrangement links TRBV2 to TRBJ2-4; TRBD1 matches 10 bases. J gave up 4 bases and V 10 bases, and 7 bases lay outside the gene matches. CDR3 size: 14 residues. Germline V CDR1 and CDR2: SNHLY, FYNNEI. The CDR3 loop reads CATRQGAGKNIQYF. In DNA form, the CDR3 reads TGTGCCACCCGACAGGGGGCTGGAAAAAACATTCAGTACTTC.

The genes are TRBV3-1 (or the pseudogene TRBV3-2) and TRBJ2-2, with D perhaps given as TRBD1 or TRBD2 (6 bases each). The CDR3 runs 12 residues. Trimming took 9 bases from V and 6 from J, leaving 11 bases between them. The germline V gene encodes CDR1 LGHDT and CDR2 YNNKEL (reference sequence). For the CDR3, the DNA is TGTGCCAGTGAGGGGGGCTCCGGGGAGCTGTTTTTT. It specifies CASEGGSGELFF.

J is TRBJ1-3 and V is TRBV19; tentatively, D is TRBD1 (6 bases). With 10 bases removed from V and 0 bases from J, the gap between germline ends came to 13 bases. Germline values: CDR1 LNHDA, CDR2 SQIVND (reference sequence). The length of the CDR3 is 14 residues. DNA for the CDR3: TGTGCCACTGGGGGCTATCTCTCTGGAAACACCATATATTTT. Translating gives CATGGYLSGNTIYF.

This chain links TRBV7-2 with TRBJ2-2, with D possibly being TRBD1 (6 bases). The germline V gene has CDR1 SGHTA and CDR2 FQGNSA. The CDR3 spans 14 residues. The ends were cut back, 3 bases at V and 2 bases at J, with 7 bases in the middle. The CDR3 reads CASSLGTNTGELFF. The DNA of the CDR3 is TGTGCCAGCAGCTTGGGGACAAACACCGGGGAGCTGTTTTTT.

The rearrangement uses TRBV5-1 and TRBJ2-7; 10 bases agree with TRBD2. The ends lost 4 bases at V and 0 bases at J; junction bases unmatched: 13. Germline CDR1 and CDR2: SGHRS and YFSETQ. The CDR3 consists of 18 residues. The CDR3 DNA is TGCGCCAGCAGCCCCAGACTAGCGGGCCCCCTATCCTCCTACGAGCAGTACTTC. Its protein product is CASSPRLAGPLSSYEQYF.